This record looks at one T cell receptor (beta chain) sequence and its context. The authors loaded 200 ng DNA, tens of thousands of T cell genomes, into sorted-subset replicate PCRs. Produced via immunoSEQ multiplex PCR; TCRdb's table is partial and in-frame only. The sample has some 1,100,000 clones; 75% to 85% are singletons. The V gene's germline CDR1 is MNHEY and CDR2 SMNVEV (reference sequence). V was clipped by 6 bases and J by 5 bases; unmatched bases: 8. The CDR3 consists of 15 residues. The data were obtained in a study of shared clonotypes between healthy human individuals. Only Caucasian adults living in Nashville, Tennessee made up the donor group.

The chain joins TRBV27 to TRBJ2-1, with TRBD1 identical over 9 bases. The TCR comes from a man aged 18 to 29 in good health. Some clones in this sample may be carry-over from other donors' samples. Sample: memory CD4+ T cells from PBMCs. Stated subset: CD45RA-negative fraction. The CDR3 protein is CASRQGATPNNEQFF. Here the CDR3 DNA reads TGTGCCAGCAGACAGGGGGCGACCCCCAACAATGAGCAGTTCTTC.